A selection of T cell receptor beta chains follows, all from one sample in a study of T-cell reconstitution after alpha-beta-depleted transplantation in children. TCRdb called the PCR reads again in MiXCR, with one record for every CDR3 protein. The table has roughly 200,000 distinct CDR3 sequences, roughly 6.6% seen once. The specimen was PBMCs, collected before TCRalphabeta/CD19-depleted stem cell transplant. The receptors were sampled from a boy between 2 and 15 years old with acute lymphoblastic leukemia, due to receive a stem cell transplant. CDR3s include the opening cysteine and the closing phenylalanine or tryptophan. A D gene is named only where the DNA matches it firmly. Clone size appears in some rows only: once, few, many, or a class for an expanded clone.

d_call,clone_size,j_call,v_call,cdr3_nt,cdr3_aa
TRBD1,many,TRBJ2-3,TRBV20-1,TGCAGTGCTAGAGTCCCGACAGGGGAGGCAGATACGCAGTATTTT,CSARVPTGEADTQYF
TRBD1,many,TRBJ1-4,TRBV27,TGTGCCAGCAGTTTCAGGGGGAAGGCTGCAACTAATGAAAAACTGTTTTTT,CASSFRGKAATNEKLFF
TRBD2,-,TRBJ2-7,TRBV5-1,TGCGCCAGCAGCTTCGGACTAGCGGGAGGTAACGAGCAGTACTTC,CASSFGLAGGNEQYF
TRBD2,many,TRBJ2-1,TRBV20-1,TGCAGTGCCCCAACTAGCGGGCGCTACAATGAGCAGTTCTTC,CSAPTSGRYNEQFF
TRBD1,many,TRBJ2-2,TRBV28,TGTGCCAGCAGTTCTGGACAGGGAGCTACCGGGGAGCTGTTTTTT,CASSSGQGATGELFF
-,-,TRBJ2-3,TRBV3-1,TGTGCCAGCAGCCGGGAGGGGGCAGATACGCAGTATTTT,CASSREGADTQYF
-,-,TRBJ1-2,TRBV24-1,TGTGCCACCAGTGGGGCAGGGGTGAAGGACTATGGCTACACCTTC,CATSGAGVKDYGYTF
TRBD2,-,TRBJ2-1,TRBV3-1,TGTGCCAGCAGCCAAGGAATTTATGACTTGCTAGCGGGGGCTAGCAACAATGAGCAGTTCTTC,CASSQGIYDLLAGASNNEQFF
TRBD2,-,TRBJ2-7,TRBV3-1,TGTGCCAGCAGCCACCAGAGGACTAGCGGATACTCCTACGAGCAGTACTTC,CASSHQRTSGYSYEQYF
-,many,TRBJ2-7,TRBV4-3,TGCGCCAGCAGCCAAGACCTGAGAACCTACGAGCAGTACTTC,CASSQDLRTYEQYF
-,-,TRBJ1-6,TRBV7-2,TGTGCCAGCACCTGGGCGGTGGGACACAATAATTCACCCCTCCACTTT,CASTWAVGHNNSPLHF
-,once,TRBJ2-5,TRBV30,TGTGCCTGGAGTGTAGGTGATACGAGGGAGACCCAGTACTTC,CAWSVGDTRETQYF
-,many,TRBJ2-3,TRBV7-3,TGTGCCAGCAGCTTAATGGGAGCCACAGATACGCAGTATTTT,CASSLMGATDTQYF
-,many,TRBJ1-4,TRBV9,TGTGCCAGCAGCGTAGAGGGAGGCCGTGAAAAACTGTTTTTT,CASSVEGGREKLFF
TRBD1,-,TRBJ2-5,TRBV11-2,TGTGCCAGCAGCTTAGTCGGCAGGACAGGGCGTCGCAAAGAGACCCAGTACTTC,CASSLVGRTGRRKETQYF
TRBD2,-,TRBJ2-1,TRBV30,TGTGCCTGGAGTGTTGGGGGGGACAATGAGCAGTTCTTC,CAWSVGGDNEQFF
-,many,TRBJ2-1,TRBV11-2,TGTGCCATCCTCACTCCCTCGGGGCCCAATGAGCAGTTCTTC,CAILTPSGPNEQFF
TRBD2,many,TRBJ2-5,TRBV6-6,TGTGCCAGCAAGCGGGGGAGGGCAGAGACCCAGTACTTC,CASKRGRAETQYF